This entry lists 2 T cell receptor beta chains sequenced from one sample in a study of post-analysis software for immune sequencing data. Study results and caveats: Several TRBV segments (TRBV5-6, TRBV5-1 and TRBV20-1 among them) occurred more frequently in patients than in controls.

Their cognate antigens are unknown. Libraries were made from TCR beta cDNA, and they carried unique molecular identifiers. TCRdb redid the calling of the PCR reads with MiXCR, one entry per CDR3 protein. The sample carries more than 350,000 distinct CDR3 sequences, 39% recorded once. The sequencing input was blood. The receptors come from a girl aged 2-9 years with multiple sclerosis.

The rearrangement uses TRBV29-1 and TRBJ2-7; a possible D gene is TRBD1 (6 bases). Germline CDR1 reads SQVTM; CDR2 reads ANQGSEA. V was pared by 6 bases and J by 0 bases, with 15 bases between. The CDR3 has 14 residues. This CDR3 is CSVTVTGRSYEQYF. The CDR3 nucleotides are TGCAGCGTCACCGTGACAGGCCGCTCCTACGAGCAGTACTTC.

This chain joins TRBV7-2 and TRBJ2-7; D not certain. The germline V gene encodes CDR1 SGHTA and CDR2 FQGNSA. The V end was cut by 0 bases, the J end by 3 bases, with 6 bases between. The CDR3 covers 13 residues. CDR3 amino acids: CASSLAQNYEQYF. The CDR3 DNA follows: TGTGCCAGCAGCTTAGCGCAGAACTACGAGCAGTACTTC.